The present TCR beta chain was sequenced within a study of cytomegalovirus exposure and HLA in healthy donors. About this clone: Antigen: not known.

Study-wide results and caveats: In a later analysis, specific HLA alleles were associated with under 20,000 TCR beta sequences at a 0.05 false discovery rate. Reports credit the classifier with highly specific, highly sensitive diagnosis of cytomegalovirus status.

The CDR3 consists of 13 residues. Germline CDR1 MNHEY, CDR2 SMNVEV (reference sequence). V shed 5 bases and J 8 bases; nucleotides not matched to a gene: 6. With 60 Vbeta and 13 Jbeta primers, the PCR was carried out. The repertoire was sequenced with immunoSEQ multiplex PCR; TCRdb's copy has only in-frame clones and lacks some. The sample yields some 150,000 clones, about 73% seen once. This sequence joins TRBV27 and TRBJ2-5; 9 bases are shared with TRBD1. This TCR was sampled from a middle-aged man in good health and CMV-seropositive. The sequencing input was PBMCs. CDR3 loop: CASSRTGERTQYF. For the CDR3, the DNA is TGTGCCAGCAGTCGGACAGGGGAGCGAACCCAGTACTTC.